This T cell receptor beta chain was found in a study of blood T cell repertoires in COVID-19. Study-wide context: Samples taken during acute and convalescent COVID-19 were collected in the United States, Italy and Spain.

The CDR3 length is 14 residues. Trimming removed 0 bases from V and 1 base from J, with 6 bases in between. Germline V lookup: CDR1 WNHNN, CDR2 SYGVQD (reference sequence). Enrolled through a virtual design, the participants were between roughly 18 and 100 years of age and came from approximately 25 US areas. In the 2 weeks before study entry, exposed participants met a COVID-19 case, which was PCR-confirmed or clinician-diagnosed. Clones were sequenced by immunoSEQ multiplex PCR, and TCRdb holds only the in-frame ones, with some missing. The sample has 250,000 or so clones, 83% seen once. The TCR originated in a woman in her 40s who had been exposed to COVID-19. V and J are TRBV10-1 and TRBJ1-1; maybe TRBD1 (5 bases). What was sequenced was PBMCs or T cells enriched from blood (not recorded which). DNA for the CDR3: TGCGCCAGCAGTGAGTCGCAGGGGAACACTGAAGCTTTCTTT. Amino acid sequence: CASSESQGNTEAFF.